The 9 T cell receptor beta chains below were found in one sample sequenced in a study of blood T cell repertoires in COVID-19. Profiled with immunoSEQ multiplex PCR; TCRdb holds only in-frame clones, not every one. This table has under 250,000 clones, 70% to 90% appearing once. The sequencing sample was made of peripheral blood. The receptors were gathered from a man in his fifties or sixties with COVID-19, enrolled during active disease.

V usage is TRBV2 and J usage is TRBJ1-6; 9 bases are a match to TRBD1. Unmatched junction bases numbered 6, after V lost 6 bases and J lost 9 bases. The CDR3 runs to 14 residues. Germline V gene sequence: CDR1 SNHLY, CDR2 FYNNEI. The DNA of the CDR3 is TGTGCCAGCAGCCCGACAGGGGGAACTTCACCCCTCCACTTT. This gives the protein CASSPTGGTSPLHF.

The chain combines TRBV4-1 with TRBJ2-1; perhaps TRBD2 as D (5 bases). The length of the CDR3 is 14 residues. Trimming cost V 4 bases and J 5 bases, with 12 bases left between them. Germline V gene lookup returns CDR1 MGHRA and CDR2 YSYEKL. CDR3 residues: CASSLRTEDNEQFF. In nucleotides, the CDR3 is TGCGCCAGCAGCCTAAGGACTGAAGACAATGAGCAGTTCTTC.

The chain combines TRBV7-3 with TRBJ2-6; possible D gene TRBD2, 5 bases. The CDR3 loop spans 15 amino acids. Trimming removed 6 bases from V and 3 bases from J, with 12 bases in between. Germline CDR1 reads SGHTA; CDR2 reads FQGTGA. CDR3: CASSSSRGGANVLTF. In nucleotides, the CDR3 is TGTGCCAGCAGTTCTAGCAGAGGTGGGGCCAACGTCCTGACTTTC.

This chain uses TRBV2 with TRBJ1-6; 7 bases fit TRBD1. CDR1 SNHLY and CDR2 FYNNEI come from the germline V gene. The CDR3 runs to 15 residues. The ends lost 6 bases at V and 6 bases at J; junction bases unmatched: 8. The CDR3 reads CASSGTVGRNSPLHF. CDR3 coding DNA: TGTGCCAGCAGCGGGACAGTCGGTCGTAATTCACCCCTCCACTTT. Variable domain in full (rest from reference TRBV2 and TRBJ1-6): EPEVTQTPSHQVTQMGQEVILRCVPISNHLYFYWYRQILGQKVEFLVSFYNNEISEKSEIFDDQFSVERPDGSNFTLKIRSTKLEDSAMYFCASSGTVGRNSPLHFGNGTRLTVT.

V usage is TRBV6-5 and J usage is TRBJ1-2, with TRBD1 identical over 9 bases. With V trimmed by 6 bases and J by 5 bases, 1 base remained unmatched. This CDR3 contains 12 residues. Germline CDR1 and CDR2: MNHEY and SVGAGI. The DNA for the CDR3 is TGTGCCAGCAGCGGGACAGGGTATGGCTACACCTTC. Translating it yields CASSGTGYGYTF.

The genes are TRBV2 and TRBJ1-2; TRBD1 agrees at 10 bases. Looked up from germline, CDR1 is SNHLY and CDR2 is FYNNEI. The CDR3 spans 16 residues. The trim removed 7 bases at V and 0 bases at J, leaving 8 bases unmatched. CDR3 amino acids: CASTGTGVLANYGYTF. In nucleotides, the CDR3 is TGTGCCAGCACCGGGACAGGGGTTCTTGCTAACTATGGCTACACCTTC.

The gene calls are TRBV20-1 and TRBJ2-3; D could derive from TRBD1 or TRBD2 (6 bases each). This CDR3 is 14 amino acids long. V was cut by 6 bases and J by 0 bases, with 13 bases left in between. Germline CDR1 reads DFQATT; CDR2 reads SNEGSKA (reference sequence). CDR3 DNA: TGCAGTGCCAGTGGGGGGCCTAGCACAGATACGCAGTATTTT. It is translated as CSASGGPSTDTQYF.

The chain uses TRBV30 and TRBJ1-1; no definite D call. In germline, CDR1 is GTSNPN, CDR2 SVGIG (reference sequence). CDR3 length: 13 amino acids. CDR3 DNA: TGTGCATGCGTCCAGGACTGGAACACTGAAGCTTTCTTT. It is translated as CACVQDWNTEAFF.

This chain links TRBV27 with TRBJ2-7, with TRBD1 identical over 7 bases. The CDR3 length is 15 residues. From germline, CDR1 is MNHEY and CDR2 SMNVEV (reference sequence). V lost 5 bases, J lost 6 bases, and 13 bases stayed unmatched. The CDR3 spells CASSPRQGLNGEQYF. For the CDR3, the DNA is TGTGCCAGCAGTCCAAGACAGGGCCTAAACGGCGAGCAGTACTTC.